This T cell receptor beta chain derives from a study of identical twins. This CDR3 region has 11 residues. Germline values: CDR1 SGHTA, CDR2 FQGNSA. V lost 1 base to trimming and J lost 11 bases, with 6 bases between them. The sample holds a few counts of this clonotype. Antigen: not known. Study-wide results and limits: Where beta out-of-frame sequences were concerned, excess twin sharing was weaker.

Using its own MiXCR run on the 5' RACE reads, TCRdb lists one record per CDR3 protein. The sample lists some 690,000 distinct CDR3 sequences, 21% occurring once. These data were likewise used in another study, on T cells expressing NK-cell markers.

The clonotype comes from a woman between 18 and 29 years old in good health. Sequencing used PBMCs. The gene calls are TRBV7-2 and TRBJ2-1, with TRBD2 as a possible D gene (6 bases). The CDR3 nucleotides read TGTGCCAGCAGCTTAGGGACTAAGCAGTTCTTC. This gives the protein CASSLGTKQFF.